This is a list of T cell receptor beta chains from one sample in a study of multiple sclerosis patients with progressive multifocal leukoencephalopathy. Assay: immunoSEQ multiplex PCR; the TCRdb copy retains only in-frame clones and omits some. This table has some 27,000 clones, around 89% appearing once. Sample: PBMCs, taken from a patient treated with natalizumab. Every receptor here comes from a human donor with multiple sclerosis. The CDR3 runs from the conserved cysteine through the conserved F or W. The order of the fields is CDR3 length, V gene, J gene, clone size, D gene, CDR3 DNA, CDR3 protein. The D gene is left open where the match is weak. The size field is filled for only some rows; it gives once, few, many or a size class.

15	TRBV6-5	TRBJ1-2	NA	NA	TGTGCCAGCCAAAGGCAGACAGCTTCTAACTATGGCTACACCTTC	CASQRQTASNYGYTF
13	TRBV7-2	TRBJ2-5	NA	NA	TGTGCCAGCAGCCCAACGAGGCAAGAGACCCAGTACTTC	CASSPTRQETQYF
15	TRBV11-3	TRBJ2-2	NA	TRBD1	TGTGCCAGCAGCTTAGGACAGGGATCGACCGGGGAGCTGTTTTTT	CASSLGQGSTGELFF
16	TRBV7-8	TRBJ1-5	NA	NA	TGTGCCAGCAGCTCCCACATTGGAGGGGCTTATCAGCCCCAGCATTTT	CASSSHIGGAYQPQHF
15	TRBV7-2	TRBJ1-3	NA	NA	TGTGCCAGCAGCCGGGACGGCTCCTCTGGAAACACCATATATTTT	CASSRDGSSGNTIYF
15	TRBV6-1	TRBJ2-5	NA	TRBD1	TGTGCCAGCAGTGTCGACAGGGGGGTGGTTGAGACCCAGTACTTC	CASSVDRGVVETQYF
15	TRBV27	TRBJ1-1	NA	NA	TGTGCCAGCAGTTCGTCTCCCGGAGGAAACACTGAAGCTTTCTTT	CASSSSPGGNTEAFF
18	TRBV19	TRBJ1-6	NA	TRBD1	TGTGCCAGTAGTATCGCCCCACAGGGGAGCTCCTATAATTCACCCCTCCACTTT	CASSIAPQGSSYNSPLHF
12	TRBV28	TRBJ1-1	NA	NA	TGTGCCAGCAGGGACATGAACACTGAAGCTTTCTTT	CASRDMNTEAFF
13	TRBV6-1	TRBJ2-3	NA	NA	TGTGCCAGCAGTGAAGGTCGCACAGATACGCAGTATTTT	CASSEGRTDTQYF
18	TRBV7-9	TRBJ2-6	NA	NA	TGTGCCAGCGGCCTTCCGAGGGGTCTTAGCTCTGGGGCCAACGTCCTGACTTTC	CASGLPRGLSSGANVLTF
12	TRBV6-5	TRBJ1-2	once	NA	TGTGCCAGCATAAGTGCAAAGGATGGCTACACCTTC	CASISAKDGYTF
15	TRBV6-5	TRBJ2-2	NA	NA	TGTGCCAGCAGCCAGAACGTGGGGAACACCGGGGAGCTGTTTTTT	CASSQNVGNTGELFF
14	TRBV7-9	TRBJ1-2	NA	TRBD1	TGTGCCAGCAGCTTAGAGAGGGACAGGGGTCGTATCACCTTC	CASSLERDRGRITF
17	TRBV30	TRBJ2-6	NA	NA	TGTGCCTGGAGCCGGAGCATAGTGCCCGGGGGGGCCAACGTCCTGACTTTC	CAWSRSIVPGGANVLTF
14	TRBV7-3	TRBJ2-5	NA	NA	TGTGCCAGCAGCTTTCAGGGGGGACGGGAGACCCAGTACTTC	CASSFQGGRETQYF
17	TRBV28	TRBJ2-1	NA	TRBD2	TGTGCCAGCAGTTTCCCCACCAGCGCGGGGGGATTTAATGAGCAGTTCTTC	CASSFPTSAGGFNEQFF
14	TRBV7-2	TRBJ2-3	NA	NA	TGTGCCAGCAGCCTCGGCGCCGGGACTGATACGCAGTATTTT	CASSLGAGTDTQYF
15	TRBV28	TRBJ1-2	NA	NA	TGTGCCAGCAGTGGGAGCAGGGGCGCGAGATATGGCTACACCTTC	CASSGSRGARYGYTF
14	TRBV5-6	TRBJ1-1	NA	NA	TGTGCCAGCAGCTTGGACAGGTTGAACACTGAAGCTTTCTTT	CASSLDRLNTEAFF
14	TRBV18	TRBJ1-1	NA	NA	TGTGCCAGCTCGCTTTCGACAGCGAACACTGAAGCTTTCTTT	CASSLSTANTEAFF
16	TRBV5-1	TRBJ1-2	NA	NA	TGCGCCAGCAGCGAACGGGACGGCTCACCTAACTATGGCTACACCTTC	CASSERDGSPNYGYTF
17	TRBV4-2	TRBJ1-3	NA	NA	TGTGCCAGCAGCCAAGGGGGTTTAGGGGACTCTGGAAACACCATATATTTT	CASSQGGLGDSGNTIYF
15	TRBV28	TRBJ1-2	NA	NA	TGTGCCAGCAGTCCATTCAGGGCGCTAAACTATGGCTACACCTTC	CASSPFRALNYGYTF
13	TRBV6-5	TRBJ1-5	NA	NA	TGTGCCAGCAGTTACTCATATTATCAGCCCCAGCATTTT	CASSYSYYQPQHF
16	TRBV6-5	TRBJ2-3	NA	NA	TGTGCCAGCAGTTACTCTCCCCAGGTCACCACAGATACGCAGTATTTT	CASSYSPQVTTDTQYF
16	TRBV9	TRBJ2-1	NA	NA	TGTGCCAGCAGCGTAGCCAGCCCGGGGTTCGGAAATGAGCAGTTCTTC	CASSVASPGFGNEQFF
14	TRBV6-6	TRBJ1-4	NA	NA	TGTGCCAGCAGTTGGCAGGCGACTAATGAAAAACTGTTTTTT	CASSWQATNEKLFF
13	TRBV5-4	TRBJ1-2	NA	NA	TGTGCCAGCAGCTACAGGGCGGGCTATGGCTACACCTTC	CASSYRAGYGYTF
13	TRBV2	TRBJ1-5	NA	NA	TGTGCCAGCAGTGCGACCGGTGGTCAGCCCCAGCATTTT	CASSATGGQPQHF
15	TRBV18	TRBJ2-3	NA	NA	TGTGCCAGCTCACCAGTCCCGGGATCCACAGATACGCAGTATTTT	CASSPVPGSTDTQYF
13	TRBV18	TRBJ2-5	few	NA	TGTGCCAGCTCACCACAGGGTGGAGAGACCCAGTACTTC	CASSPQGGETQYF
14	TRBV5-4	TRBJ2-2	NA	NA	TGTGCCAGCAGCTCCCGGACGTGGACCGGGGAGCTGTTTTTT	CASSSRTWTGELFF
14	TRBV19	TRBJ1-5	NA	NA	TGTGCCAGTAGTATATTCTCCGGGACACAGCCCCAGCATTTT	CASSIFSGTQPQHF
16	TRBV5-1	TRBJ2-1	NA	NA	TGCGCCAGCAGCTTGGGAGGGCCGGGGGGCGCAGGTGAGCAGTTCTTC	CASSLGGPGGAGEQFF
13	TRBV9	TRBJ1-1	NA	NA	TGTGCCAGCAGCGTAGGGGGGTTCACTGAAGCTTTCTTT	CASSVGGFTEAFF
14	TRBV6-1	TRBJ1-6	NA	NA	TGTGCCAGCAGTGATGAGGGGGTTTATTCACCCCTCCACTTT	CASSDEGVYSPLHF
17	TRBV11-2	TRBJ2-7	NA	TRBD2	TGTGCCAGCAGCCTGCCTGCGGGGGGGCTTGGCGCCTACGAGCAGTACTTC	CASSLPAGGLGAYEQYF
13	TRBV13	TRBJ1-2	once	NA	TGTGCCAGCAGCTCGGGAGTTAACTATGGCTACACCTTC	CASSSGVNYGYTF
14	TRBV18	TRBJ2-7	NA	TRBD1	TGTGCCAGCTCACGGTGGGACAGTTCCTACGAGCAGTACTTC	CASSRWDSSYEQYF
15	TRBV4-2	TRBJ1-5	NA	NA	TGTGCCAGCAGCCAAGACCACAGTGGGAATCAGCCCCAGCATTTT	CASSQDHSGNQPQHF
15	TRBV15	TRBJ1-5	NA	NA	TGTGCCACCAGCAGAGGGGGGCAGAAGAATCAGCCCCAGCATTTT	CATSRGGQKNQPQHF
16	TRBV11-2	TRBJ1-2	NA	NA	TGTGCCAGCAGCCTCGAGGGTGTAGGGGGGAACTATGGCTACACCTTC	CASSLEGVGGNYGYTF
15	TRBV27	TRBJ1-6	NA	NA	TGTGCCAGCCGAGGTGTTCCAGGTTCTAATTCACCCCTCCACTTT	CASRGVPGSNSPLHF
18	TRBV6-1	TRBJ1-1	NA	TRBD1	TGTGCCAGCAGTGAGTGGGGCGGGGGACAGGGCTTAGGGACTGAAGCTTTCTTT	CASSEWGGGQGLGTEAFF
15	TRBV6-1	TRBJ2-4	NA	NA	TGTGCCAGCAGTGGGTATCGACTAGCCAAAAACATTCAGTACTTC	CASSGYRLAKNIQYF
20	TRBV9	TRBJ2-1	NA	TRBD2	TGTGCCAGCAGCGTAGTCCCCGGAACTAGCGGGGGGGCCTCCTACAATGAGCAGTTCTTC	CASSVVPGTSGGASYNEQFF
13	TRBV2	TRBJ1-1	NA	TRBD1	TGTGCCAGCAGTTTGACAGGGAAGGTTGAAGCTTTCTTT	CASSLTGKVEAFF
15	TRBV9	TRBJ2-5	NA	NA	TGTGCCAGCAGCGTAGGTCTAGAGCCTCACCAGACCCAGTACTTC	CASSVGLEPHQTQYF
14	TRBV6-1	TRBJ2-5	NA	TRBD1	TGTGCCAGCAAAACAGGGGGTGTGCAGGAGACCCAGTACTTC	CASKTGGVQETQYF
14	TRBV14	TRBJ1-2	NA	NA	TGTGCCAGCAGCCAGGAGTCCGGGGTTCCTCGCTACACCTTC	CASSQESGVPRYTF
15	TRBV5-1	TRBJ1-1	NA	NA	TGCGCCAGCAGCTTGCTTCCGGGGGAGAACACTGAAGCTTTCTTT	CASSLLPGENTEAFF
12	TRBV5-6	TRBJ2-2	few	NA	TGTGCCAGCAGCCTAGGGCCCGGGGAGCTGTTTTTT	CASSLGPGELFF
14	TRBV6-1	TRBJ2-7	NA	NA	TGTGCCAGCAGCCCTATGGCAGGTGCCTACGAGCAGTACTTC	CASSPMAGAYEQYF
14	TRBV9	TRBJ2-5	few	NA	TGTGCCAGCAGCGTAGTGGGGACCCAAGAGACCCAGTACTTC	CASSVVGTQETQYF
15	TRBV18	TRBJ1-1	NA	TRBD1	TGTGCCAGCTCACGGGGGACAGGGATTTACACTGAAGCTTTCTTT	CASSRGTGIYTEAFF
11	TRBV20-1	TRBJ2-7	NA	TRBD1	TGCAGTGCGGGGACAGCCTACGAGCAGTACTTC	CSAGTAYEQYF